Listed below are T cell receptor beta chains from one sample, sequenced in a study of identical twins. MiXCR was run by TCRdb on the 5' RACE reads, yielding one entry per CDR3 protein. The data show about 890,000 distinct CDR3 sequences, with around an eighth seen just once and under 2% held by the top ten. These same data were also listed under a study on yellow fever vaccine responses in identical twins.

Sequencing was performed on PBMCs. These receptors were taken from a woman aged 18-29 years in good health. Both conserved end residues are part of each CDR3. A D gene is named only where the DNA matches it firmly. Some rows have no size entry. The others give once, few or many, or a class for an expanded clone.

V	J	D	length	size	CDR3	DNA
TRBV14	TRBJ2-5	TRBD1	18	few	CASSQNPPWTGGQETQYF	TGTGCCAGCAGCCAGAATCCCCCGTGGACAGGGGGCCAAGAGACCCAGTACTTC
TRBV20-1	TRBJ2-7	TRBD2	17	.	CSARDRLAGGPGYEQYF	TGCAGTGCTAGAGATCGTCTAGCGGGAGGGCCTGGCTACGAGCAGTACTTC
TRBV29-1	TRBJ1-4	.	12	few	CSTRGVGEKLFF	TGCAGCACTAGGGGGGTGGGTGAAAAACTGTTTTTT
TRBV5-1	TRBJ2-5	TRBD2	16	few	CASSADGTRGLETQYF	TGCGCCAGCAGCGCCGACGGGACTAGGGGGTTAGAGACCCAGTACTTC
TRBV20-1	TRBJ2-5	.	12	few	CSARAAAETQYF	TGCAGTGCTAGAGCGGCAGCGGAGACCCAGTACTTC
TRBV20-1	TRBJ2-4	TRBD2	17	.	CCATPIAGGLDKNIQYF	TGCTGTGCTACCCCGATAGCGGGAGGGTTGGACAAAAACATTCAGTACTTC
TRBV5-4	TRBJ1-2	.	14	.	CASSLTAGLEGYTF	TGTGCCAGCAGCTTGACGGCGGGCCTGGAGGGCTACACCTTC
TRBV2	TRBJ2-3	.	15	few	CASSGRYSLEDTQYF	TGTGCCAGCAGTGGGAGGTATAGCCTAGAGGATACGCAGTATTTT
TRBV12-3/TRBV12-4	TRBJ2-7	.	15	many	CASSLGYWSSYEQYF	TGTGCCAGCAGTTTGGGCTATTGGAGCTCCTACGAGCAGTACTTC
TRBV20-1	TRBJ1-2	TRBD1	16	few	CSARDPRTGDWNGYTF	TGCAGTGCTAGAGACCCACGGACAGGGGATTGGAATGGCTACACCTTC
TRBV5-6	TRBJ2-2	.	16	few	CASSLALIGISGELFF	TGTGCCAGCAGCTTGGCCCTGATAGGGATCTCCGGGGAGCTGTTTTTT
TRBV29-1	TRBJ1-3	TRBD1	14	many	CSVAVQGVRNTIYF	TGCAGCGTTGCGGTACAGGGGGTCAGAAACACCATATATTTT
TRBV29-1	TRBJ2-7	TRBD2	15	few	CSVEDPVAGEYEQYF	TGCAGCGTTGAAGATCCGGTAGCGGGAGAATACGAGCAGTACTTC
TRBV7-9	TRBJ1-5	.	13	.	CASSFDGYQPQHF	TGTGCCAGCAGCTTCGACGGTTATCAGCCCCAGCATTTT
TRBV27	TRBJ2-7	.	14	.	CASSFKDSSYEQYF	TGTGCCAGCAGTTTTAAGGACAGCTCCTACGAGCAGTACTTC
TRBV10-2	TRBJ2-1	.	13	.	CASTDRWANEQFF	TGCGCCAGCACCGACCGGTGGGCAAATGAGCAGTTCTTC
TRBV5-5	TRBJ2-7	.	16	few	CASTPQGGFFSYEQYF	TGTGCCAGCACGCCACAGGGGGGGTTTTTCAGCTACGAGCAGTACTTC
TRBV6-5	TRBJ2-7	TRBD1	15	.	CASSYSTGGGYEQYF	TGTGCCAGCAGTTACTCGACAGGGGGCGGTTACGAGCAGTACTTC
TRBV20-1	TRBJ2-5	.	14	.	CSASNWGLQETQYF	TGCAGTGCTAGTAATTGGGGTCTCCAAGAGACCCAGTACTTC
TRBV12-3/TRBV12-4	TRBJ2-6	.	15	.	CASSFGLLGANVLTF	TGTGCCAGCAGTTTCGGGTTACTTGGGGCCAACGTCCTGACTTTC
TRBV28	TRBJ2-3	TRBD2	17	many	CASSLPTSGRRTDTQYF	TGTGCCAGCAGTTTACCTACTAGCGGGAGACGCACAGATACGCAGTATTTT
TRBV12-3/TRBV12-4	TRBJ2-2	TRBD2	18	few	CASSFLLAGVRDTGELFF	TGTGCCAGCAGTTTTCTACTAGCGGGAGTCAGGGACACCGGGGAGCTGTTTTTT
TRBV12-3/TRBV12-4	TRBJ1-2	TRBD1	14	few	CASNTGGGKYGYTF	TGTGCCAGCAACACAGGGGGCGGGAAATATGGCTACACCTTC
TRBV20-1	TRBJ2-2	TRBD2	15	.	CSASSGGPNTGELFF	TGCAGTGCTAGTAGCGGGGGACCGAACACCGGGGAGCTGTTTTTT
TRBV24-1	TRBJ1-1	.	13	.	CATSDSRGTEAFF	TGTGCCACTTCGGACAGTAGGGGCACTGAAGCTTTCTTT
TRBV7-8	TRBJ2-1	.	15	few	CASSFGGSYYNEQFF	TGTGCCAGCAGCTTCGGCGGATCTTACTACAATGAGCAGTTCTTC
TRBV20-1	TRBJ2-5	TRBD2	14	.	CSAPAASGSETQYF	TGCAGTGCCCCGGCCGCTAGCGGGAGTGAGACCCAGTACTTC
TRBV2	TRBJ1-2	.	12	.	CASPSSTAGYTF	TGTGCCAGCCCGTCTTCCACGGCTGGCTACACCTTC
TRBV6-5	TRBJ2-4	.	16	few	CASSYSMLASKNIQYF	TGTGCCAGCAGTTACTCGATGTTGGCAAGCAAAAACATTCAGTACTTC
TRBV7-8	TRBJ2-1	TRBD2	15	.	CASSLASGSFNEQFF	TGTGCCAGCAGCTTAGCTAGCGGGAGTTTCAATGAGCAGTTCTTC
TRBV21-1	TRBJ2-7	.	17	.	CASSNPVIGGRGYEQYF	TGTGCCAGCAGCAACCCGGTGATCGGGGGGAGGGGGTACGAGCAGTACTTC
TRBV7-7	TRBJ2-1	TRBD2	14	.	CASSRGTSGNEQFF	TGTGCCAGCAGCCGCGGGACTAGCGGCAATGAGCAGTTCTTC
TRBV3-1	TRBJ2-5	.	13	.	CASSQGREATQYF	TGTGCCAGCAGCCAGGGCAGGGAAGCGACCCAGTACTTC
TRBV6-5	TRBJ1-2	.	13	.	CASSRTQGQGYTF	TGTGCCAGCAGTCGCACCCAGGGACAAGGCTACACCTTC
TRBV5-1	TRBJ1-2	.	16	.	CASSRTPDTPNYGYTF	TGCGCCAGCAGCCGAACCCCTGACACCCCCAACTATGGCTACACCTTC
TRBV9	TRBJ1-5	.	15	few	CASSDSPYSNQPQHF	TGTGCCAGCAGCGACAGTCCCTATAGCAATCAGCCCCAGCATTTT
TRBV12-3/TRBV12-4	TRBJ2-7	.	13	many	CASSFGQIYEQYF	TGTGCCAGCAGTTTCGGCCAAATCTACGAGCAGTACTTC
TRBV6-5	TRBJ1-6	.	14	.	CASSWDTINSPLHF	TGTGCCAGCAGTTGGGACACTATTAATTCACCCCTCCACTTT
TRBV7-8	TRBJ2-3	TRBD2	16	.	CASSLWTSGRTDTQYF	TGTGCCAGCAGCCTTTGGACTAGCGGAAGAACAGATACGCAGTATTTT
TRBV7-3	TRBJ2-3	.	14	.	CASSLEANTDTQYF	TGTGCCAGCAGCTTAGAAGCAAACACAGATACGCAGTATTTT
TRBV20-1	TRBJ2-3	.	15	.	CSVTQASGITDTQYF	TGCAGTGTTACTCAAGCGTCCGGAATCACAGATACGCAGTATTTT
TRBV10-3	TRBJ1-2	.	14	.	CAISDWTDNYGYTF	TGTGCCATCAGTGATTGGACAGACAACTATGGCTACACCTTC
TRBV29-1	TRBJ2-3	TRBD2	14	many	CSVRDPSGRVTQYF	TGCAGCGTTCGGGACCCTAGCGGGAGGGTTACGCAGTATTTT
TRBV5-5	TRBJ2-5	TRBD1	17	.	CASSLVRRGPGQETQYF	TGTGCCAGCAGCTTGGTTCGTAGGGGGCCTGGGCAAGAGACCCAGTACTTC
TRBV12-3/TRBV12-4	TRBJ1-3	.	14	few	CASSTGVSGNTIYF	TGTGCCAGCAGCACGGGTGTCTCTGGAAACACCATATATTTT
TRBV4-1	TRBJ2-1	.	17	many	CASSHYLIPDSYNEQFF	TGCGCCAGCAGCCACTACCTTATACCAGACTCCTACAATGAGCAGTTCTTC
TRBV6-5	TRBJ1-2	.	13	.	CASRLGGLGGYTF	TGTGCCAGCAGACTCGGCGGTTTGGGCGGCTACACCTTC
TRBV20-1	TRBJ2-1	TRBD1	13	few	CSVPGQNYNEQFF	TGCAGTGTCCCGGGACAGAACTACAATGAGCAGTTCTTC
TRBV7-9	TRBJ2-7	.	12	few	CASSQGGREQYF	TGTGCCAGCAGCCAGGGGGGGAGGGAGCAGTACTTC
TRBV20-1	TRBJ1-2	TRBD1	13	many	CSARLDRVDGYTF	TGCAGTGCTAGACTAGACAGGGTCGACGGCTACACCTTC
TRBV5-1	TRBJ2-2	.	15	few	CASSFAAQNTGELFF	TGCGCCAGCAGCTTCGCAGCCCAGAACACCGGGGAGCTGTTTTTT
TRBV4-1	TRBJ2-7	.	16	few	CASSPTAEGPSYEQYF	TGCGCCAGCAGCCCCACGGCGGAGGGCCCCTCCTACGAGCAGTACTTC
TRBV27	TRBJ2-2	TRBD1	15	.	CASRSIDRVDGELFF	TGTGCCAGCCGCTCAATCGACAGGGTTGACGGGGAGCTGTTTTTT
TRBV7-3	TRBJ2-5	.	14	.	CASSSEAPPETQYF	TGTGCCAGCAGCTCCGAGGCCCCTCCAGAGACCCAGTACTTC
TRBV7-2	TRBJ2-3	TRBD2	16	.	CASSWLAGGHTDTQYF	TGTGCCAGCAGCTGGCTAGCGGGGGGCCACACAGATACGCAGTATTTT
TRBV18	TRBJ2-7	TRBD1	15	.	CASSPPGQSKREQYF	TGTGCCAGCTCACCACCGGGACAGTCTAAGAGGGAGCAGTACTTC
TRBV27	TRBJ1-5	.	14	.	CATSRVGGNQPQHF	TGTGCCACCTCGAGGGTTGGGGGCAATCAGCCCCAGCATTTT
TRBV29-1	TRBJ2-5	TRBD2	14	many	CSVALAGGGETQYF	TGCAGCGTTGCGCTAGCGGGAGGAGGAGAGACCCAGTACTTC
TRBV6-1	TRBJ2-3	TRBD2	14	few	CASRPTSGTDTQYF	TGTGCCAGCAGACCGACTAGCGGTACAGATACGCAGTATTTT